This T cell receptor beta chain was observed in a study of cytomegalovirus exposure and HLA in healthy donors. Trimming took off 5 bases at V and 4 bases at J, with 10 bases between the two ends. The CDR3 contains 13 residues. The germline V gene has CDR1 KGHSH and CDR2 LQKENI. Note on this clone: As yet, its antigen is unknown.

13 Jbeta primers and 60 Vbeta primers were used for the PCR. The repertoire was sequenced with immunoSEQ multiplex PCR; TCRdb's copy has only in-frame clones and lacks some. The sample contains 150,000 to 200,000 clones, about four fifths of which appear only once. Findings and limits, study-wide: Per published accounts, TCR beta sequences correctly predicted the HLA-A and HLA-B alleles of most subjects. Across donors, presence/absence analyses took sequencing depth to be roughly uniform.

The J gene is TRBJ2-3, the V gene TRBV18; D possibly corresponds to TRBD1 (5 bases). The sample taken for sequencing was PBMCs. This clonotype was sampled from a man aged 18-30 years in good health and CMV-seronegative. The CDR3 reads CASSAKGADTQYF. The CDR3 DNA sequence: TGTGCCAGCTCAGCAAAAGGGGCAGATACGCAGTATTTT.